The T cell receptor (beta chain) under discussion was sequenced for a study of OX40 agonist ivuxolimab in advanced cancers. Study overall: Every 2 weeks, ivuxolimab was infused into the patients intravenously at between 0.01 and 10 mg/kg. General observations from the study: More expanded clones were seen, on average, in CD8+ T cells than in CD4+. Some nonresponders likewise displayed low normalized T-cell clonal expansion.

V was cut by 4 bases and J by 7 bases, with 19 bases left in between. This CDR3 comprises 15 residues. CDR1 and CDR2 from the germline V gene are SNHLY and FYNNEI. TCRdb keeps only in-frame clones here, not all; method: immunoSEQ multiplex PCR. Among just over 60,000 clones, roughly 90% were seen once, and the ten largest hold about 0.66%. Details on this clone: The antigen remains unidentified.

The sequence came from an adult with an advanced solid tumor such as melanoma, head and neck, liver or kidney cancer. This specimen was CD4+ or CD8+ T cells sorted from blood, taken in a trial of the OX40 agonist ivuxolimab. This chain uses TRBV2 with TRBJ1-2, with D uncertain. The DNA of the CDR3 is TGTGCCAGCAGTGGACGAGGAGCAGACATACGTGGCTACACCTTC. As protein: CASSGRGADIRGYTF.